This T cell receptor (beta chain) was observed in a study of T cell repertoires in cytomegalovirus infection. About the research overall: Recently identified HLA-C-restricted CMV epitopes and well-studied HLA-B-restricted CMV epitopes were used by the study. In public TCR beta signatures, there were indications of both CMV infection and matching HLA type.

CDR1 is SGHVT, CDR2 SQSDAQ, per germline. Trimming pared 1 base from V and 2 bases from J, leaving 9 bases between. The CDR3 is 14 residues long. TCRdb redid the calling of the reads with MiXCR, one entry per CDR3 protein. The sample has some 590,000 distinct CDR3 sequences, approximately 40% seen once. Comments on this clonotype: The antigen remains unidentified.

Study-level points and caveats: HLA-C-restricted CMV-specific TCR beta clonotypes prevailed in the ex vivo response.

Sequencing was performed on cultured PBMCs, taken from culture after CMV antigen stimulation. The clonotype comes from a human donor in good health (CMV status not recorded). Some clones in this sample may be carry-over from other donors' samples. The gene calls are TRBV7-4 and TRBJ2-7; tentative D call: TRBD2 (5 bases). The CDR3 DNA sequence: TGTGCCAGCAGCTTAGTGGCTAGCCCCTACGAGCAGTACTTC. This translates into CASSLVASPYEQYF.